This entry is about one TCR beta chain. The CDR3 has 17 amino acids. Germline V gene lookup returns CDR1 KGHDR and CDR2 SFDVKD. V was clipped by 3 bases and J by 2 bases; unmatched bases: 8. Authors' methods: The assay estimated nucleated cells by amplifying reference gene primers. Method: immunoSEQ multiplex PCR; TCRdb's copy keeps in-frame clones and lacks some. V, J and clone size are taken as reported in that table, and D and trimming were inferred from the DNA itself. The profile shows more than 300,000 clones, around 87% of them singletons. Seattle-derived patients entered the study during active infection and were followed longitudinally. The entry originates in a study of blood T cell repertoires in COVID-19. Across the whole study: T cells, B-cell-depleted T cells, or PBMCs provided the cDNA or gDNA that served as material.

This chain links TRBV24-1 with TRBJ2-1, with 8 bases aligning to TRBD1. The sequencing input was peripheral blood. The clonotype originates from a woman in her fifties or sixties with COVID-19, enrolled during active disease. CDR3 residues: CATSDTGQGRTYNEQFF. The CDR3, as DNA: TGTGCCACCAGTGATACCGGACAGGGCCGGACCTACAATGAGCAGTTCTTC.